These 4 T cell receptor beta chains share one sample of origin, sequenced in a study of molecular identifiers for immune sequencing clone quantification. Using its own MiXCR run on the PCR reads, TCRdb lists one record per CDR3 protein. The profile shows tens of thousands of distinct CDR3 sequences, 20% to 25% of them singletons. The sample comprised naive CD8+ T cells from blood, with Jurkat cell RNA spiked in. This sample's subset: FACS-sorted CD8+CD4-CCR7+CD45RA+ naive T cells. These receptors were taken from a human donor in good health. Some libraries in this study had Jurkat cell RNA spiked in.

The table lists this clonotype with many counts. This chain joins TRBV28 and TRBJ2-7; TRBD2 aligns across 10 bases. The germline V gene encodes CDR1 MDHEN and CDR2 SYDVKM. The CDR3 extends over 14 amino acids. V lost 3 bases and J lost 5; bases outside the gene matches: 4. This CDR3 reads CASSFSSGSNEQYF. CDR3 nucleotides: TGTGCCAGCAGTTTTTCTAGCGGGAGCAACGAGCAGTACTTC.

At least ten counts were recorded for this clonotype. This sequence joins TRBV9 and TRBJ2-1, with 11 bases fitting TRBD2. The CDR3 covers 16 residues. Germline values: CDR1 SGDLS, CDR2 YYNGEE. The trim removed 3 bases at V and 6 bases at J, leaving 8 bases unmatched. The CDR3 DNA reads as TGTGCCAGCAGCGGGTTAGCGGGGGGGCATAGCAATGAGCAGTTCTTC. Translated: CASSGLAGGHSNEQFF.

This clonotype was seen repeatedly, ten times or more. The chain links TRBV5-1 to TRBJ2-1; TRBD2 matches at 9 bases. This CDR3 spans 12 amino acids. The germline CDR1 and CDR2 sequences are SGHRS and YFSETQ. With 3 bases clipped from V and 14 bases from J, the junction kept 6 bases outside the gene matches. The CDR3, as DNA: TGCGCCAGCAGCTCGGCGGGGGGGGCGGAGTTCTTC. Translation: CASSSAGGAEFF.

This clonotype was counted many times. The chain employs TRBV13 and TRBJ2-2; no definite D call. The CDR3 runs to 14 residues. The V and J ends lost 2 bases and 1 base respectively, with 5 bases between them. Looked up from germline, CDR1 is PRHDT and CDR2 is FYEKMQ (reference sequence). The CDR3 DNA is TGTGCCAGCAGCTTACTTGTGAACACCGGGGAGCTGTTTTTT. This sequence encodes CASSLLVNTGELFF. Supplemented by reference TRBV13 and TRBJ2-2, the full variable domain reads AAGVIQSPRHLIKEKRETATLKCYPIPRHDTVYWYQQGPGQDPQFLISFYEKMQSDKGSIPDRFSAQQFSDYHSELNMSSLELGDSALYFCASSLLVNTGELFFGEGSRLTVL.